This T cell receptor (beta chain) appears in the sequencing data of a study of blood T cell repertoires in COVID-19. The wider study: Sample material is recorded as cDNA or gDNA derived from T cells, B-cell-depleted T cells, or PBMCs.

The assay was immunoSEQ multiplex PCR, and TCRdb's table has in-frame clones only and misses some. The table lists 190,000 or so clones, roughly 85% of them singletons, with 15% to 20% in the top ten. This CDR3 has 14 residues. Germline values: CDR1 SQVTM, CDR2 ANQGSEA. V gave up 0 bases and J gave up 7 bases, with 12 bases separating them. The genes are TRBV29-1 and TRBJ1-4; no clear D gene. The sequenced sample consisted of PBMCs or T cells enriched from blood (not recorded which). This TCR was sampled from a man aged 35 to 55 who had recovered from COVID-19. The CDR3 bases are TGCAGCGTTGAAGATGGGGTTGAGGGTGAAAAACTGTTTTTT. Protein product: CSVEDGVEGEKLFF.